In this sample, the clone carrying this TCR beta chain turned up a few times. Antigen unknown. The data originate from a study of cytomegalovirus exposure and HLA in healthy donors. Whole-study findings and limits: Cytomegalovirus association was assigned to 170 or so TCR beta chains. Sequence variants that were highly shared formed a cluster that was likely a sequencing artifact.

A multiplex PCR was run with 60 Vbeta primers and 13 Jbeta primers. Only in-frame clones appear in the TCRdb table, and some are missing; sequencing was by immunoSEQ multiplex PCR. The table has 100,000 to 130,000 clones, about 74% seen once. The CDR3 loop spans 14 amino acids. Germline V gene data show CDR1 as LNHDA and CDR2 as SQIVND (reference sequence). Trimming removed 1 base from V and 3 bases from J, with 9 bases in between. The source is a middle-aged woman in good health and CMV-seropositive. V is TRBV19 and J is TRBJ1-2, with a possible D match to TRBD1 (6 bases). The source material was PBMCs. The CDR3 sequence: CASSIVGGDYGYTF. CDR3 bases: TGTGCCAGTAGTATAGTAGGGGGAGACTATGGCTACACCTTC.